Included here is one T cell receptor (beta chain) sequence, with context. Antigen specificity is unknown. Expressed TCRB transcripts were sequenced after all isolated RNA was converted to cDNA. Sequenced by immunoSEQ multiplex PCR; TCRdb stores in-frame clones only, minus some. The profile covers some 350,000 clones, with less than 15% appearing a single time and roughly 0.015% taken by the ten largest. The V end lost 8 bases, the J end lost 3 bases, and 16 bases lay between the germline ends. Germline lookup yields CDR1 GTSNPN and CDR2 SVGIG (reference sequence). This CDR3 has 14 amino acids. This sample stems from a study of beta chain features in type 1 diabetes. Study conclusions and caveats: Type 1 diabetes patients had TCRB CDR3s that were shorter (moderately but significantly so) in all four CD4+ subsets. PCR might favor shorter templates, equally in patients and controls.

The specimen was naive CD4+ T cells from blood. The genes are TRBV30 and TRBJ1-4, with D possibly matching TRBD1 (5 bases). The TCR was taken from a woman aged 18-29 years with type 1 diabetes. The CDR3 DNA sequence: TGTGCCGGCAAAACCAGGGCCCCTAATGAAAAACTGTTTTTT. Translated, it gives CAGKTRAPNEKLFF. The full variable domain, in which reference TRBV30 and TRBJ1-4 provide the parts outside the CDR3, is SQTIHQWPATLVQPVGSPLSLECTVEGTSNPNLYWYRQAAGRGLQLLFYSVGIGQISSEVPQNLSASRPQDRQFILSSKKLLLSDSGFYLCAGKTRAPNEKLFFGSGTQLSVL.